The present T cell receptor (beta chain) was sequenced within a study of T cell repertoires in cytomegalovirus infection. As for the study in general: Matching HLA type and CMV infection were both indicated by public TCR beta signatures. Study-level points and caveats: The cumulative frequency of public TCR beta families identified carriers of CMV plus the relevant HLA. HLA-C-restricted CMV clonotypes gave the most frequent clonotype in two of eight donors.

The V gene's germline CDR1 is SGHTA and CDR2 FQGNSA. With 1 base removed from V and 5 bases from J, the gap between germline ends came to 15 bases. The CDR3 contains 15 residues. This clonotype was found many times. Its target is not known. TCRdb processed the reads anew with MiXCR; each CDR3 protein has one entry. The sample has 200,000 to 300,000 distinct CDR3 sequences, about 12% seen once. This sequence joins TRBV7-2 and TRBJ2-7; TRBD2 might be the D (6 bases). This sequence was found in a human donor in good health (CMV status not recorded). Some clones in this sample may be carry-over from other donors' samples. Material: PBMCs. The CDR3: CASSLGVGERDEQYF. In nucleotides, the CDR3 is TGTGCCAGCAGCTTAGGAGTGGGGGAGCGGGACGAGCAGTACTTC.